The 8 T cell receptor beta chains below come from one sample, sequenced in a study of blood T cell repertoires in COVID-19. Measured with immunoSEQ multiplex PCR; TCRdb has only the in-frame clones, and not every one. This sample has roughly 150,000 clones, with approximately 90% found just once. Sequences were obtained from peripheral blood. The receptors here all came from a man aged 45-65 years who had recovered from COVID-19.

V usage is TRBV25-1 and J usage is TRBJ1-2; the match to TRBD1 covers 7 bases. CDR3 size: 14 residues. The germline gives CDR1 MGHDK, CDR2 SYGVNS. V was clipped by 5 bases and J by 0 bases; unmatched bases: 3. The CDR3, as DNA: TGTGCCAGCAGTTCGACAGGGACTAACTATGGCTACACCTTC. Protein product: CASSSTGTNYGYTF.

The rearrangement uses TRBV5-1 and TRBJ2-5, with D perhaps TRBD1 (6 bases). V gave up 2 bases and J gave up 0 bases, with 8 bases separating them. Per germline, CDR1 SGHRS and CDR2 YFSETQ. The CDR3 covers 14 residues. The CDR3 sequence: CASSLGTNQETQYF. The CDR3, as DNA: TGCGCCAGCAGCTTAGGGACAAACCAAGAGACCCAGTACTTC.

J is TRBJ1-5 and V is TRBV2; 9 bases align to TRBD1. Trimming at V came to 6 bases and at J to 1 base, leaving 4 bases not matched to a gene. Per the germline V gene, CDR1 is SNHLY and CDR2 is FYNNEI. The CDR3 spans 15 residues. Written as DNA, the CDR3 is TGTGCCAGCAGGGGACAGGGTGTGAGCAATCAGCCCCAGCATTTT. It encodes CASRGQGVSNQPQHF. The variable domain in full, completed from reference TRBV2 and TRBJ1-5, reads EPEVTQTPSHQVTQMGQEVILRCVPISNHLYFYWYRQILGQKVEFLVSFYNNEISEKSEIFDDQFSVERPDGSNFTLKIRSTKLEDSAMYFCASRGQGVSNQPQHFGDGTRLSIL.

This clone has just one count. The chain links TRBV7-6 to TRBJ2-5, with 9 bases fitting TRBD1. The CDR3 totals 15 residues. Germline V gene sequence: CDR1 SGHVS, CDR2 FNYEAQ. The ends lost 5 bases at V and 2 bases at J; junction bases unmatched: 6. The CDR3: CASSPTGTGQETQYF. The CDR3 DNA follows: TGTGCCAGCAGCCCAACCGGGACAGGGCAAGAGACCCAGTACTTC.

The chain combines TRBV28 with TRBJ2-1; tentative D call: TRBD2 (5 bases). From germline, CDR1 is MDHEN and CDR2 SYDVKM. Trimming stripped 5 bases from V and 3 bases from J, with 20 bases between. The CDR3 is 17 residues long. This CDR3 is CASSPMGRTVIYNEQFF. CDR3 coding DNA: TGTGCCAGCAGTCCCATGGGTCGGACTGTTATCTACAATGAGCAGTTCTTC.

This rearrangement joins TRBV4-3 to TRBJ2-7; D is perhaps TRBD1 (5 bases). Deletions cut 1 base from V and 4 bases from J, with 11 bases between. In germline, CDR1 is LGHNA, CDR2 YSLEER. CDR3 size: 14 residues. CDR3 in amino acids: CASSQVRQNYEQYF. The CDR3 bases are TGCGCCAGCAGCCAAGTGCGACAGAATTACGAGCAGTACTTC.

This chain connects TRBV29-1 to TRBJ2-1; D remains ambiguous. The CDR3 is made up of 14 amino acids. Germline CDR1 SQVTM, CDR2 ANQGSEA. With 4 bases removed from V and 0 bases from J, the gap between germline ends came to 10 bases. CDR3 coding DNA: TGCAGCGTTGGCAGGCAGAGCTCCTACAATGAGCAGTTCTTC. Translating gives CSVGRQSSYNEQFF.

V and J are TRBV18 and TRBJ1-1; 9 bases fit TRBD1. The CDR3 length is 15 residues. V was clipped by 4 bases and J by 4 bases; unmatched bases: 7. Per the germline V gene, CDR1 is KGHSH and CDR2 is LQKENI. In DNA, the CDR3 is TGTGCCAGCTCACGCCGGGACAGGGAGGGCACTGAAGCTTTCTTT. Translation: CASSRRDREGTEAFF.